Listed below are T cell receptor beta chains from one sample, sequenced in a study of T-cell memory formation after mild COVID-19. TCRdb passed the 5' RACE reads through MiXCR, listing each CDR3 protein once. The data show about 200,000 distinct CDR3 sequences, more than 8% seen once. Sequencing was done on a sample of PBMCs or a T cell subset sorted from them (not recorded which). The receptor source for this set is a man younger than 35 who had mild COVID-19 (a few samples of this study predate the infection). Cell type and time point are not known. Both conserved end residues are part of each CDR3. Fields, in order: V gene, J gene, clone size, D gene, CDR3 DNA, CDR3 protein. D genes are given only for firm matches. Only part of the rows carry a size: once, few, many, or a class if the clone is expanded.

>TRBV7-2|TRBJ1-1|.|.
TGTGCCAGCAGCTTAGCATCGGGGGGCACTGAAGCTTTCTTT
CASSLASGGTEAFF
>TRBV12-3/TRBV12-4|TRBJ2-1|many|.
TGTGCCAGCAGTGTCTACGACGAGCAGTTCTTC
CASSVYDEQFF
>TRBV18|TRBJ1-4|few|.
TGTGCCAGCTCACCATCTGCCATAGGCTGGGGTAATGAAAAACTGTTTTTT
CASSPSAIGWGNEKLFF
>TRBV18|TRBJ1-1|few|.
TGTGCCAGCTCACGACTGAAGGGAAACACTGAAGCTTTCTTT
CASSRLKGNTEAFF
>TRBV6-5|TRBJ1-1|.|.
TGTGCCAGCAGTTACTCGGAACAGGGCACTGAAGCTTTCTTT
CASSYSEQGTEAFF
>TRBV7-2|TRBJ2-1|.|.
TGTGCCAGCAGCCGACTAGGGAATGAGCAGTTCTTC
CASSRLGNEQFF
>TRBV12-3/TRBV12-4|TRBJ2-3|many|.
TGTGCCAGCAGTTTAGAGGTTCTGAGCACAGATACGCAGTATTTT
CASSLEVLSTDTQYF
>TRBV27|TRBJ1-6|few|.
TGTGCCAGCAGTTTGCGGGGGGCGAATTCACCCCTCCACTTT
CASSLRGANSPLHF
>TRBV6-1|TRBJ2-5|.|.
TGTGCCAGCAGCGCCCGACAGTCCCAAGAGACCCAGTACTTC
CASSARQSQETQYF
>TRBV19|TRBJ2-7|few|TRBD1
TGTGCCAGTAGTATCGCCGGACAGGATCCCAACGAGCAGTACTTC
CASSIAGQDPNEQYF
>TRBV7-2|TRBJ2-3|few|TRBD2
TGTGCCAGCAGCTCAGAACTAGCGGGGGAGAGAGGGAAGGATTTT
CASSSELAGERGKDF
>TRBV5-6|TRBJ2-3|few|.
TGTGCCAGCAGCAAGACAGATACGCAGTATTTT
CASSKTDTQYF
>TRBV12-3/TRBV12-4|TRBJ2-1|few|.
TGTGCCAGCAGTTTACTTGCCAGAGACAATGAGCAGTTCTTC
CASSLLARDNEQFF
>TRBV12-3/TRBV12-4|TRBJ1-6|few|.
TGTGCCAGCAGCCCCTCAATGGGCTGGTTGTCACCCCTCCACTTT
CASSPSMGWLSPLHF
>TRBV20-1|TRBJ1-2|.|TRBD1
TGCAGTGGGAAAAGACAGGGGGCGGATGGCTACACCTTC
CSGKRQGADGYTF
>TRBV3-1|TRBJ2-2|few|.
TGTGCCAGCAGCCAAGATAAGAGTCGGGAGCTGTTTTTT
CASSQDKSRELFF
>TRBV20-1|TRBJ2-3|many|.
TGCAGTGCTAGCAGACTGACTAGCACAGATACGCAGTATTTT
CSASRLTSTDTQYF
>TRBV12-3/TRBV12-4|TRBJ1-1|few|.
TGTGCCAGCAGTTTACTCGGGGTGGGGGACACTGAAGCTTTCTTT
CASSLLGVGDTEAFF
>TRBV4-3|TRBJ2-5|.|TRBD1
TGCGCCAGCAGCCAAGGTCCCCGGGACAGAGAGACCCAGTACTTC
CASSQGPRDRETQYF
>TRBV7-9|TRBJ2-7|few|TRBD1
TGTGCCAGCAGCGCGGACAGGGAACGGGACGAGCAGTACTTC
CASSADRERDEQYF
>TRBV4-2|TRBJ1-3|.|.
TGTGCCAGCAGCCAGGAAATAGGGCGGGGGGCCTCTGGAAACACCATATATTTT
CASSQEIGRGASGNTIYF
>TRBV12-3/TRBV12-4|TRBJ2-3|many|.
TGTGCCAGCAGTTTAGTGCGGCCAGATACGCAGTATTTT
CASSLVRPDTQYF
>TRBV28|TRBJ2-1|few|.
TGTGCCAGCACTTCAGGGGGGGGTAATAATGAGCAGTTCTTC
CASTSGGGNNEQFF
>TRBV6-2/TRBV6-3|TRBJ2-5|.|.
TGTGCCAGCAGTTACCCCACGACATTCCTTGTTTACTTC
CASSYPTTFLVYF
>TRBV5-1|TRBJ2-1|few|TRBD2
TGCGCCAGCAGCTTGGGTGCGGGGGGCATTTATGAGCAGTTCTTC
CASSLGAGGIYEQFF
>TRBV30|TRBJ2-2|.|TRBD1
TGTGCCTGGACGGGACAGGGGGCACCTGCCGGGGAGCTGTTTTTT
CAWTGQGAPAGELFF
>TRBV10-3|TRBJ2-5|few|.
TGTGCCATCAGTGAGTCGAATCAGGGGCCTCCGGAGACCCAGTACTTC
CAISESNQGPPETQYF
>TRBV5-4|TRBJ2-5|many|TRBD1
TGTGCCAGCAGCCTACAGGGGGCTGGGGAGACCCAGTACTTC
CASSLQGAGETQYF
>TRBV7-2|TRBJ1-2|.|.
TGTGCCAGCAGCTCCCAGGGGCGTAATGGTTACACCTTC
CASSSQGRNGYTF
>TRBV4-1|TRBJ2-2|many|.
TGCGCCAGCAGCCGGGCCGGGGGAACAACCGGGGAGCTGTTTTTT
CASSRAGGTTGELFF
>TRBV12-3/TRBV12-4|TRBJ2-5|many|.
TGTGCCAGCAGTCGCGGACACCCCGGGGAGACCCAGTACTTC
CASSRGHPGETQYF
>TRBV6-6|TRBJ1-2|many|TRBD1
TGTGCCAGCAGTTACTCGTCTCACGGTGCAGGGGGCTTTGGCTACACCTTC
CASSYSSHGAGGFGYTF
>TRBV29-1|TRBJ1-5|few|.
TGCAGCGTTGTGGTCGGAAATCAGCCCCAGCATTTT
CSVVVGNQPQHF
>TRBV12-3/TRBV12-4|TRBJ1-3|.|.
TGTGCCGGGGGAAGGGCGCCGCTTGGAAACACCATATATTTT
CAGGRAPLGNTIYF
>TRBV6-2/TRBV6-3|TRBJ2-1|few|TRBD2
TGTGCCAGCAGACTACAGGGACTAGTTAATGAGCAGTTCTTC
CASRLQGLVNEQFF
>TRBV20-1|TRBJ1-4|.|TRBD1
TGCAGTGCTATAACAGGGGCAACTAATGAAAAACTGTTTTTT
CSAITGATNEKLFF
>TRBV4-2|TRBJ2-2|.|.
TGTGCCAGCAGCCAGGACCCCGGGACTCCGCACCCCCCTGGGGAGCTGTTTTTT
CASSQDPGTPHPPGELFF
>TRBV7-3|TRBJ1-1|.|TRBD1
TGTGCCAGCAGCCGGACAGGACGGGGGGCTGAAGCTTTCTTT
CASSRTGRGAEAFF
>TRBV5-1|TRBJ2-5|few|.
TGCGCCAGCAGCTCCTTTACCCAAGAGACCCAGTACTTC
CASSSFTQETQYF
>TRBV4-3|TRBJ1-6|many|TRBD1
TGCGCCAGCAGCCAATCAACCCCAGGGGGCTATAATTCACCCCTCCACTTT
CASSQSTPGGYNSPLHF
>TRBV5-1|TRBJ2-3|.|TRBD2
TGCGCCAGCAGCACCGGACTAGCGGGGATAAATACGCAGTATTTT
CASSTGLAGINTQYF
>TRBV10-3|TRBJ2-5|many|.
TGTGCCATCAGTGAGTCGCCTGAAGAGACCCAGTACTTC
CAISESPEETQYF
>TRBV7-2|TRBJ2-5|.|TRBD2
TGTGCCAGCAGCCGAGGACTAGCGGGGGCAGAGACCCAGTACTTC
CASSRGLAGAETQYF
>TRBV20-1|TRBJ2-2|few|.
TGCAGTGCTAGGGGGGAACCGAACACCGGGGAGCTGTTTTTT
CSARGEPNTGELFF
>TRBV11-2|TRBJ1-1|few|TRBD1
TGTGCCAGCAGTCGGCCGGGACAGGGAATGGCTTTCTTT
CASSRPGQGMAFF
>TRBV6-6|TRBJ2-5|many|TRBD1
TGTGCCAGCAGTTACTTGGGGGACAGGGTAAATAAGGAGACCCAGTACTTC
CASSYLGDRVNKETQYF
>TRBV7-2|TRBJ2-3|few|.
TGTGCCAGCAGCTTAGTTGGGGGACCATGGAGCACAGATACGCAGTATTTT
CASSLVGGPWSTDTQYF
>TRBV6-5|TRBJ2-5|.|.
TGTGCCAGCAGCCCAGTAACCCAAGAGACCCAGTACTTC
CASSPVTQETQYF
>TRBV12-3/TRBV12-4|TRBJ2-1|many|TRBD1
TGTGCCAGCCATTTGCAGGGGGTGAATGAGCAGTTCTTC
CASHLQGVNEQFF
>TRBV3-1|TRBJ2-2|many|.
TGTGCCAGCAGGGTTTTATCGAACACCGGGGAGCTGTTTTTT
CASRVLSNTGELFF
>TRBV11-2|TRBJ2-3|.|.
TGTGCCAGCAGCTTAGATCAAGCCGTCCCAGATACGCAGTATTTT
CASSLDQAVPDTQYF
>TRBV4-1|TRBJ1-2|.|.
TGCGCCAGCAGCGGAACAGTGTCTATGGGCTACACCTTC
CASSGTVSMGYTF
>TRBV5-1|TRBJ1-1|many|.
TGCGCCAGCAGTACCGGGACCCTGAACACTGAAGCTTTCTTT
CASSTGTLNTEAFF
>TRBV29-1|TRBJ2-7|few|TRBD1
TGCAGCGTTGAAGATAGGACAGGTGGCTACGAGCAGTACTTC
CSVEDRTGGYEQYF
>TRBV6-2/TRBV6-3|TRBJ2-7|few|.
TGTGCCAGCAGTTCCCGCCGGGACTGGGCCTACGAGCAGTACTTC
CASSSRRDWAYEQYF
>TRBV4-1|TRBJ2-7|.|.
TGCGCCAGCAGCCAAGAAAGGGGCTACGAGCAGTACTTC
CASSQERGYEQYF
>TRBV5-6|TRBJ1-1|many|.
TGTGCCAGCAACCCTAGGGCAGGCCCCACTGAAGCTTTCTTT
CASNPRAGPTEAFF